There are many counts of the clone carrying this T cell receptor beta chain. Its antigen is unidentified. It was uncontrolled infection, other autoimmune disease, pregnancy or lactation that excluded patients. Used for diagnoses were clinical symptoms, serum thyroxine and TRAb, thyroid ultrasound and orbital computed tomography. PBMCs came from around 10 ml fresh peripheral blood. The CDR3 loop spans 14 amino acids. V dropped 5 bases and J dropped 14; count of bases not matched to a gene: 15. Per germline, CDR1 SGHNT and CDR2 YENEEA. The data were obtained in a study of T cells in Graves' hyperthyroidism and ophthalmopathy. Researchers took RNA transcripts and amplified the TCR beta CDR3 regions from them. A set of HTBI primers served as the primers for a first-round RT-PCR of the TCR CDR3. MiXCR, applied by TCRdb to the multiplex PCR reads, yields one record per CDR3 protein. The sample holds about 350,000 distinct CDR3 sequences, about 15% seen once.

Findings of the study overall: Through a model of 13 V-J features, ophthalmopathy was separated from stable hyperthyroidism.

The sequence was collected from a woman younger than 45 with Graves' hyperthyroidism. The rearrangement uses TRBV11-3 and TRBJ2-1, with TRBD2 identical over 7 bases. The sequenced sample was blood. As DNA, the CDR3 is TGTGCCAGCAGCCCCGCTGCGTCTAGCGGCAGGGAGTTCTTC. It specifies CASSPAASSGREFF.